This TCR beta chain was identified in a study of PD-L1 blockade in urothelial cancer. Study-level background: Patients started atezolizumab in the mid-2010s, 1,200 mg intravenously every 3 weeks. Male sex and bladder-origin urothelial cancer characterized about 85% of the 29 patients.

TCRdb keeps only in-frame clones here, not all; method: immunoSEQ multiplex PCR. The sample has about 30,000 clones, around four fifths seen once. A few counts support this clone. Its target is unknown. Study-level findings and limits: A pretreatment blood TCR clonality that fell below the median predicted better progression-free and overall survival.

Time point denoted: peripheral blood 6 weeks after treatment start. The V segment lost 7 bases and the J segment 5 bases; nucleotides outside the gene matches: 16. This CDR3 has 18 amino acids. Germline lookup yields CDR1 SEHNR and CDR2 FQNEAQ (reference sequence). This clonotype originated in a man aged 70 or older with urothelial cancer. The sequences come from PBMCs, collected around atezolizumab (anti-PD-L1) treatment. This sequence joins TRBV7-9 and TRBJ2-2; 10 bases fit TRBD2. CDR3 sequence: CASIQGFQREGRTGELFF. The CDR3, as DNA: TGTGCCAGCATCCAGGGGTTCCAGCGGGAGGGCCGTACCGGGGAGCTGTTTTTT.